This T cell receptor beta chain was recovered during a study of technical replicates of blood from a handful of donors. TCRdb's table, derived via immunoSEQ multiplex PCR, lists solely in-frame clones and lacks some. The table has about 69,000 clones, approximately 89% seen once. Germline V gives CDR1 SEHNR, CDR2 FQNEAQ (reference sequence). The CDR3 is 13 residues long. V was pared by 7 bases and J by 3 bases, with 1 base of the junction left unmatched. The material sequenced was PBMCs. This chain uses TRBV7-9 with TRBJ1-2; 11 bases fit TRBD1. The TCR sequence derives from a human donor in good health. Some clones in this sample may be carry-over from other donors' samples. The CDR3 reads CASKGQGDYGYTF. The CDR3, as DNA: TGTGCCAGCAAGGGACAGGGGGACTATGGCTACACCTTC.